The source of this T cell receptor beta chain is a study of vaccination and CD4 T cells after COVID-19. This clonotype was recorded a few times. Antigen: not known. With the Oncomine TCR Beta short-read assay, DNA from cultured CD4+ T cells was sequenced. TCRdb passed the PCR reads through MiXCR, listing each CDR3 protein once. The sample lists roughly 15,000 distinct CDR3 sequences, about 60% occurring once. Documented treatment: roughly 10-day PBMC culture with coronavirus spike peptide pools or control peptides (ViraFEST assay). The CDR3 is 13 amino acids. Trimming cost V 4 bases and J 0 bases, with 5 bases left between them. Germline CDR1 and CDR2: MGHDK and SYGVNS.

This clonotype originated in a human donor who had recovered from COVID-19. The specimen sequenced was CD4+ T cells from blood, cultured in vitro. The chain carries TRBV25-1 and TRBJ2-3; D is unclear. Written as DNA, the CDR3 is TGTGCCAGCAGTGGCTTAAGCACAGATACGCAGTATTTT. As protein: CASSGLSTDTQYF.